This T cell receptor (beta chain) was sequenced during a study of fetal regulatory T cell absence and autoimmunity. In regard to this clone: Its antigen is not identified.

Some clones are missing from TCRdb's copy, which holds only in-frame ones; the method was immunoSEQ multiplex PCR. This sample has just over 45,000 clones, with roughly four fifths found just once. Findings and limits, study-wide: TRB gene family usage was broadly similar in cord blood and pancreas.

The ends were cut back, 1 base at V and 2 bases at J, with 13 bases in the middle. CDR3 length: 16 residues. Germline V lookup: CDR1 SGHAT, CDR2 FQNNGV. The sequence came from a newborn boy with IPEX syndrome. The chain carries TRBV11-2 and TRBJ2-3; D may be TRBD2 (6 bases). Input material: cord blood. The CDR3 DNA is TGTGCCAGCAGCTTAGGAGCGGGTGGGTACACAGATACGCAGTATTTT. This translates into CASSLGAGGYTDTQYF. The variable domain in full, with the rest retrieved from reference TRBV11-2 and TRBJ2-3, is EAGVAQSPRYKIIEKRQSVAFWCNPISGHATLYWYQQILGQGPKLLIQFQNNGVVDDSQLPKDRFSAERLKGVDSTLKIQPAKLEDSAVYLCASSLGAGGYTDTQYFGPGTRLTVL.